Following are 10 T cell receptor beta chains from one sample sequenced in a study of beta chain features in type 1 diabetes. Isolated RNA was reverse transcribed in full, so expressed TCRB transcripts were sequenced. Assay used: immunoSEQ multiplex PCR; TCRdb lists only in-frame clones, some missing. The sample consists of about 360,000 clones, roughly 13% of them appearing once. Sequenced input: naive CD4+ T cells from blood. The receptors were sampled from a man aged 18 to 35 in good health.

This chain uses TRBV4-2 with TRBJ1-5, with TRBD1 matching over 9 bases. Germline V gives CDR1 LGHNA, CDR2 YNFKEQ. The V gene end was trimmed by 4 bases and the J gene end by 5 bases; junction bases not matched to a gene: 6. The CDR3 is 15 amino acids. The CDR3 nucleotides read TGTGCCAGCAGCCCCCGGGACAGGGATCATCAGCCCCAGCATTTT. Translation gives CASSPRDRDHQPQHF.

This sequence joins TRBV7-2 and TRBJ1-5, with D unclear. CDR1 SGHTA and CDR2 FQGNSA come from the germline V gene. The CDR3 spans 15 residues. V shed 5 bases and J shed 10 bases, with 21 bases lying between them. The CDR3 protein is CASSASSAGDRPQHF. The CDR3 region has the DNA TGTGCCAGCAGCGCAAGTAGTGCAGGTGATCGACCCCAGCATTTT.

This clone turned up a few times. Here the CDR3 DNA reads TGTGCCAGCAGCATAGGACAGGGGAGCACTGAAGCTTTCTTT. Amino acids: CASSIGQGSTEAFF. The chain is built from TRBV7-3 and TRBJ1-1; TRBD1 aligns across 9 bases. This CDR3 has 14 residues. Trimming cost V 5 bases and J 4 bases; bases outside gene matches: 5. CDR1 SGHTA and CDR2 FQGTGA come from the germline V gene.

The chain recombines TRBV10-3 with TRBJ2-1; 7 nucleotides match TRBD1. Germline V gene sequence: CDR1 ENHRY, CDR2 SYGVKD. The CDR3 has 13 residues. Trimming cost V 4 bases and J 8 bases; bases outside gene matches: 5. Here the CDR3 DNA reads TGTGCCATCAGTGTGACAGGGTTGGATGAGCAGTTCTTC. Translated, it gives CAISVTGLDEQFF.

The V gene is TRBV11-2, the J gene TRBJ1-2; D not certain. V dropped 1 base and J dropped 4 bases, with 7 bases sitting between them. The CDR3 runs to 13 residues. Germline CDR1 and CDR2: SGHAT and FQNNGV. The CDR3 reads CASSLVGSYGYTF. CDR3 coding DNA: TGTGCCAGCAGCTTAGTCGGGAGCTATGGCTACACCTTC.

This clone was counted between two and nine times. The chain uses TRBV30 and TRBJ2-7; 9 bases match TRBD1. Germline V gene lookup returns CDR1 GTSNPN and CDR2 SVGIG (reference sequence). Trimming removed 2 bases from V and 0 bases from J; junction bases left unmatched: 5. The CDR3 is 15 residues long. The CDR3 is CAWSPDRGSSYEQYF. The CDR3 nucleotides read TGTGCCTGGAGTCCTGACAGGGGGAGCTCCTACGAGCAGTACTTC.

The chain carries TRBV28 and TRBJ1-3; D is unclear. Trimming took 7 bases from V and 4 from J, leaving 17 bases between them. The CDR3 has 15 amino acids. Germline V gene sequence: CDR1 MDHEN, CDR2 SYDVKM. CDR3 sequence reads: CASTPSGLLGNTIYF. Here the CDR3 DNA reads TGTGCCAGCACCCCCTCGGGGTTATTGGGAAACACCATATATTTT.

This clone was counted between two and nine times. This chain connects TRBV5-4 to TRBJ1-6; D not resolved. The V gene's germline CDR1 is SGHNT and CDR2 YYREEE (reference sequence). The CDR3 extends over 12 amino acids. Trimming removed 2 bases from V and 7 bases from J, with 4 bases in between. The chain's CDR3 is CASSLANSPLHF. CDR3 DNA sequence: TGTGCCAGCAGCTTAGCCAATTCACCCCTCCACTTT.

There are a few counts of this clone. The chain is built from TRBV19 and TRBJ2-7; 9 bases agree with TRBD2. CDR3 size: 16 residues. The germline V gene encodes CDR1 LNHDA and CDR2 SQIVND (reference sequence). V trimming: 6 bases; J trimming: 0 bases; junction bases outside the gene matches: 9. The CDR3 protein is CASSGLAGASSYEQYF. DNA for the CDR3: TGTGCCAGTAGCGGTTTAGCGGGGGCGAGCTCCTACGAGCAGTACTTC.

The genes are TRBV7-2 and TRBJ2-2, with 14 nucleotides matching TRBD2. The CDR3 sequence is 18 residues long. V shed 1 base, J shed 3 bases, and the junction held 4 bases outside the gene matches. Germline V lookup: CDR1 SGHTA, CDR2 FQGNSA. CDR3 nucleotides: TGTGCCAGCAGCTTAGACGGGACTAGCGGGAGCTACACCGGGGAGCTGTTTTTT. It yields the protein CASSLDGTSGSYTGELFF.